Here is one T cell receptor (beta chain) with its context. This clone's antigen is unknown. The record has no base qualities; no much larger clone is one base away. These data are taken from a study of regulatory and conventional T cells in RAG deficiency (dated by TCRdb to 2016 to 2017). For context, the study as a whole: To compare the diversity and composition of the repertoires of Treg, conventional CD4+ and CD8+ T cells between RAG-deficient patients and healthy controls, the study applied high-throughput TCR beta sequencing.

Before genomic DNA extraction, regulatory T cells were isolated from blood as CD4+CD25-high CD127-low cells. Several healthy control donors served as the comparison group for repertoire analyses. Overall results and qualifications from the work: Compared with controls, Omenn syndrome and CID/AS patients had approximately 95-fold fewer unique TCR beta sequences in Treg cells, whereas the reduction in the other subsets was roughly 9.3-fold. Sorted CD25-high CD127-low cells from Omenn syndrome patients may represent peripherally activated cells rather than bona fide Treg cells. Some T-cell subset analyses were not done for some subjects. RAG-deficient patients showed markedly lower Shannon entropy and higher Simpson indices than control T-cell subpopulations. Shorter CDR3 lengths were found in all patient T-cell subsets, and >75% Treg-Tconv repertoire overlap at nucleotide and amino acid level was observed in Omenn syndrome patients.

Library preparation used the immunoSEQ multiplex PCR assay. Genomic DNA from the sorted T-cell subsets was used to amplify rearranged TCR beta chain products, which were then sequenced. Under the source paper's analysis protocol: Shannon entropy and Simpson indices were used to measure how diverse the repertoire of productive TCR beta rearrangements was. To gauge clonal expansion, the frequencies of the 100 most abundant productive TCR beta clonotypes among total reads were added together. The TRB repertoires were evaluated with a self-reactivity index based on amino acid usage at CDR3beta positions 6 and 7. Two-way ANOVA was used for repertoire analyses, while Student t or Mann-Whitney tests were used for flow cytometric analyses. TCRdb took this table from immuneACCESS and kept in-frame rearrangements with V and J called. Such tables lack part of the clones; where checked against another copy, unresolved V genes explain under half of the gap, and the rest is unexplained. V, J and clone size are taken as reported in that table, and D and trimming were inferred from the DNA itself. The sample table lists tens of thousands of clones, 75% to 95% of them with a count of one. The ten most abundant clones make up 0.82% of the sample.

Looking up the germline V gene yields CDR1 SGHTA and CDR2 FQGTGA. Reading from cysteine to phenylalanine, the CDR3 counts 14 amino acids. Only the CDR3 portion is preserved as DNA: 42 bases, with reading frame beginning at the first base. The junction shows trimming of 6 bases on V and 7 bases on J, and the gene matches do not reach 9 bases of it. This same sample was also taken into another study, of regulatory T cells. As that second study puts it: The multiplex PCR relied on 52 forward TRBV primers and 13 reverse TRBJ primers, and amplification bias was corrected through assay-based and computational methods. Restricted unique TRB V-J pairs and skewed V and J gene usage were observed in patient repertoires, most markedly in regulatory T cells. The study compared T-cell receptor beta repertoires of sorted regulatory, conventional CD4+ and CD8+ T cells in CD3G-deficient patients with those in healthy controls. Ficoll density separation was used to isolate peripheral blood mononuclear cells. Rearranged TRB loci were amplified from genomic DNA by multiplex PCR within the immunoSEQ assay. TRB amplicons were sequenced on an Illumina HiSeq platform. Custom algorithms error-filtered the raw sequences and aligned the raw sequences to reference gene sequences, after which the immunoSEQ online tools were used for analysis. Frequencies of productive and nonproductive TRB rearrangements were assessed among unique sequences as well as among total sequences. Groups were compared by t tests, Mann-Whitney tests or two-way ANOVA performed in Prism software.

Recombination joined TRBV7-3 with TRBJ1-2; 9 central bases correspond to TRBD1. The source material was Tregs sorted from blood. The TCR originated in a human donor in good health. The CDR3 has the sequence CASRASGTGSGYTF. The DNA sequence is TGTGCCAGCAGGGCCTCCGGGACAGGGAGTGGCTACACCTTC.